This T cell receptor (beta chain) was found in a study of blood T cells in healthy people across ages. Study-wide points: Higher naive T cell percentage went strongly together with higher TCR beta diversity.

It was with a sample-barcoded 5' primer and a J-beta primer mix that a second PCR of roughly 7 to 12 cycles was run. A tag from a template-switch adaptor with 12 random nucleotides marked each cDNA molecule. Each CDR3 protein is one row after TCRdb ran MiXCR on the 5' RACE reads. The sample holds around 1,800,000 distinct CDR3 sequences, roughly 43% seen once. Regarding this clonotype: Antigen unknown.

Between the trimmed V and J ends, which lost 4 bases and 1 base, there was a span of 10 bases. The CDR3 sequence is 13 residues long. The germline CDR1 and CDR2 sequences are SQVTM and ANQGSEA. The chain links TRBV29-1 to TRBJ1-1; D remains unclear. Source material: blood. The sequence came from a human donor in good health. The CDR3 loop reads CSVVWQPNTEAFF. The CDR3 bases are TGCAGCGTTGTCTGGCAGCCGAACACTGAAGCTTTCTTT.